This entry describes one T cell receptor (beta chain). This record comes from a study of OX40 agonist ivuxolimab in advanced cancers. Unmatched junction bases numbered 5, after V lost 2 bases and J lost 4 bases. Germline-derived CDR1 and CDR2 are MNHNS and SASEGT. The CDR3 has 15 amino acids. The assay was immunoSEQ multiplex PCR, and TCRdb's table has in-frame clones only and misses some. The top ten hold around 0.26% of the sample, which has approximately 80,000 clones, roughly 87% seen once. The J gene is TRBJ2-1, the V gene TRBV6-1; 7 nucleotides align to TRBD1. Specimen: CD4+ or CD8+ T cells sorted from blood, collected in a trial of the OX40 agonist ivuxolimab. The sequence derives from an adult with an advanced solid tumor such as melanoma, head and neck, liver or kidney cancer. The CDR3 region has the DNA TGTGCCAGCAGTGAACGGGACAGAGTGTACAATGAGCAGTTCTTC. It is translated as CASSERDRVYNEQFF.